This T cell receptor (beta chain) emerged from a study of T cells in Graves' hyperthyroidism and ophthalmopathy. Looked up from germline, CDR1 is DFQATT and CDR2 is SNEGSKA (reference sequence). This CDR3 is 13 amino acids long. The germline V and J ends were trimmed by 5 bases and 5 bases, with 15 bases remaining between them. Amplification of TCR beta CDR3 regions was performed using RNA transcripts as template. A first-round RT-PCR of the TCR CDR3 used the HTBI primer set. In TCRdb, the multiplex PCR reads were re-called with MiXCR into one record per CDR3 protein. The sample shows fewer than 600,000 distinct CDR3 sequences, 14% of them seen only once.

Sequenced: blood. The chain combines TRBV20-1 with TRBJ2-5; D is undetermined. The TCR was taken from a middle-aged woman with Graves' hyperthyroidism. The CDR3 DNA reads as TGCAGTGCTCCCGACTTCGTCCGGGAGACCCAGTACTTC. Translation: CSAPDFVRETQYF.